The 2 T cell receptor beta chains below come from one sample, sequenced in a study of identical twins. TCRdb recomputed calls from the 5' RACE reads with MiXCR, one row per CDR3 protein. The sample carries approximately 1.8 million distinct CDR3 sequences, about 30% recorded once. Sample: cord blood. These receptors came from a newborn girl in good health.

The chain combines TRBV6-5 with TRBJ2-1; possibly TRBD2 for D (6 bases). Trimming took 0 bases from V and 6 from J, leaving 18 bases between them. CDR3 length equals 17 residues. CDR1 is MNHEY and CDR2 is SVGAGI in the germline V gene. The CDR3, as DNA: TGTGCCAGCAGTTACTCGACTCCAACTAGCTTCCTCAATGAGCAGTTCTTC. Translated: CASSYSTPTSFLNEQFF.

This clonotype was seen repeatedly, ten times or more. This chain links TRBV7-2 with TRBJ2-7; 10 nucleotides match TRBD1. V lost 1 base, J lost 2 bases, and 2 bases stayed unmatched. The CDR3 totals 15 residues. Germline V gives CDR1 SGHTA, CDR2 FQGNSA. The DNA of the CDR3 is TGTGCCAGCAGCTTAGTAGGACAGGGGGCCTACGAGCAGTACTTC. Translating it yields CASSLVGQGAYEQYF.